Each of the 5 T cell receptor beta chains below was sequenced from the same sample in a study of T-cell reconstitution after alpha-beta-depleted transplantation in children. Using unique molecular identifiers, the investigators prepared the TCRbeta library. Each CDR3 protein is one row after TCRdb ran MiXCR on the PCR reads. The sample lists hundreds of thousands of distinct CDR3 sequences, around 13% occurring once. The sequences come from PBMCs, collected before TCRalphabeta/CD19-depleted stem cell transplant. The source is a girl aged 2 to 9 with congenital amegakaryocytic thrombocytopenia, due to receive a stem cell transplant.

This sequence joins TRBV5-6 and TRBJ2-7, with D unresolved. The CDR3 loop spans 13 amino acids. V was pared by 2 bases and J by 2 bases, with 8 bases between. Germline V gives CDR1 SGHDT, CDR2 YYEEEE. DNA for the CDR3: TGTGCCAGCAGCTTTTGGAGAACCTACGAGCAGTACTTC. Amino acid sequence: CASSFWRTYEQYF.

V gene TRBV7-2 combines with J gene TRBJ2-5; 8 nucleotides line up with TRBD2. This CDR3 is 14 amino acids long. Germline lookup yields CDR1 SGHTA and CDR2 FQGNSA. Trimming cost V 4 bases and J 1 base; bases outside gene matches: 2. The CDR3 DNA is TGTGCCAGCAGCTCGAGCGGGAGCCAAGAGACCCAGTACTTC. It specifies CASSSSGSQETQYF.

At least ten counts were recorded for this clonotype. The chain uses TRBV5-1 and TRBJ1-4, with D maybe TRBD1 (5 bases). Germline V gene lookup returns CDR1 SGHRS and CDR2 YFSETQ. The CDR3 contains 14 residues. Trimming removed 2 bases at V and 4 bases at J, with 9 bases between. The CDR3 is CASSFGTGNEKLFF. CDR3 DNA: TGCGCCAGCAGCTTCGGGACCGGTAATGAAAAACTGTTTTTT.

This clonotype was counted only a few times. The chain uses TRBV6-1 and TRBJ1-5; D is unresolved. The CDR3 covers 14 residues. V was pared by 7 bases and J by 0 bases, with 10 bases between. The V gene's germline CDR1 is MNHNS and CDR2 SASEGT. The CDR3 region is CASTKVPSNQPQHF. The CDR3 region has the DNA TGTGCCAGCACTAAGGTTCCTAGCAATCAGCCCCAGCATTTT.

This clonotype was observed many times. V usage is TRBV20-1 and J usage is TRBJ2-7; D is possibly TRBD2 (6 bases). V gave up 0 bases and J gave up 2 bases, with 11 bases separating them. The CDR3 is 14 residues long. Germline CDR1 reads DFQATT; CDR2 reads SNEGSKA (reference sequence). Here the CDR3 reads CSARDGTPPYEQYF. The CDR3 DNA reads TGCAGTGCTAGAGATGGGACTCCACCCTACGAGCAGTACTTC.